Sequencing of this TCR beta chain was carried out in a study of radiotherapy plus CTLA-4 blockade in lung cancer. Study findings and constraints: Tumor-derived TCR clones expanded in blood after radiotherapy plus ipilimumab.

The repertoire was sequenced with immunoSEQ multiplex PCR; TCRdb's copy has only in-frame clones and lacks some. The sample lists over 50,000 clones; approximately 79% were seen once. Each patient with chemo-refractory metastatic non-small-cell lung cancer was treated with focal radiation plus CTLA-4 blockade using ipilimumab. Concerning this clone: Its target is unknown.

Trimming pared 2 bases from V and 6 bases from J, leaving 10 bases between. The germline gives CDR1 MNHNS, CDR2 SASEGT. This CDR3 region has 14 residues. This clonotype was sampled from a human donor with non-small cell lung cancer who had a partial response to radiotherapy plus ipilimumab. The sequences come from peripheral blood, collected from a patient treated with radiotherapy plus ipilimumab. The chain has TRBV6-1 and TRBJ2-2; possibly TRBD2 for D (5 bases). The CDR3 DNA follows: TGTGCCAGCAGTGAACTCAGAGCGGCCGGGGAGCTGTTTTTT. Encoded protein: CASSELRAAGELFF.